The entry that follows covers one T cell receptor beta chain sequence. Its antigen is currently unknown. These data originate in a study of shared clonotypes between healthy human individuals. Regarding the study as a whole: A handful of donors had about 5% of their naive CD4 clonotypes in common.

The naive CD8 fraction comprised CD45RO-negative cells positively selected for CCR7 and excluded terminally differentiated effector memory CD45RA+ cells. Germline loops: CDR1 MNHEY, CDR2 SVGAGI. The V end lost 0 bases, the J end lost 4 bases, and 7 bases lay between the germline ends. This CDR3 is 14 amino acids long. Data came from immunoSEQ multiplex PCR; TCRdb stores just in-frame clones and leaves some out. Found here are about 2.2 million clones, under 95% of them singletons; the top ten hold approximately 1.7%. This clonotype originated in a man aged 18 to 29 in good health. Some clones in this sample may be carry-over from other donors' samples. This chain connects TRBV6-5 to TRBJ1-5; D is ambiguous. The source material was naive CD8+ T cells from PBMCs. The CDR3 DNA reads TGTGCCAGCAGTTACTCGGGCGCAAATCAGCCCCAGCATTTT. It translates to CASSYSGANQPQHF.